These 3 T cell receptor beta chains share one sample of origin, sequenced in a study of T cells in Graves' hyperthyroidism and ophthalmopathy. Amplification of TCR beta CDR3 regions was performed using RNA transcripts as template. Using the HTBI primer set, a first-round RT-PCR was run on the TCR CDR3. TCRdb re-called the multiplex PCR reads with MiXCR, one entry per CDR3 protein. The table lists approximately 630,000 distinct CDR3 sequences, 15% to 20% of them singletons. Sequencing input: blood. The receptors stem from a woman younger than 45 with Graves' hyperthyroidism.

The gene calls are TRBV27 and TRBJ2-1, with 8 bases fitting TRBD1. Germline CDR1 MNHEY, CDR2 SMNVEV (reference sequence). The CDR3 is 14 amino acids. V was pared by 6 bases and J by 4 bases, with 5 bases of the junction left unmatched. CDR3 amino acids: CASRGQGRYNEQFF. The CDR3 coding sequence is TGTGCCAGCAGAGGACAGGGCCGATACAATGAGCAGTTCTTC.

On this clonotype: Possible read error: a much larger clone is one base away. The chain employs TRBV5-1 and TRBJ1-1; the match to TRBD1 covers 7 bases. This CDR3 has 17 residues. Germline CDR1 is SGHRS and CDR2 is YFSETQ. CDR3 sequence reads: CTSRPTGRGELNTEAFF. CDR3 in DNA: TGCACCAGCAGACCGACAGGGAGGGGAGAGCTGAACACTGAAGCTTTCTTT.

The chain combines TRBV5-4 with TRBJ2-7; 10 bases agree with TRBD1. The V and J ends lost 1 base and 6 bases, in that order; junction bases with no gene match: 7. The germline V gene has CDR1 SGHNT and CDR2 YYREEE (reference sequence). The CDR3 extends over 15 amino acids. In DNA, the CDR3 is TGTGCCAGCAGCTTGCCCGGGACAGGGGAACGCGAGCAGTACTTC. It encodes CASSLPGTGEREQYF.